This T cell receptor (beta chain) was observed in a study of blood T cell repertoires in COVID-19. Background on the study: Spain, Italy and the United States supplied samples that represented acute and convalescent COVID-19.

The CDR3 totals 15 residues. The trim removed 3 bases at V and 4 bases at J, leaving 8 bases unmatched. The germline gives CDR1 WNHNN, CDR2 SYGVQD (reference sequence). Under the authors' procedure: From reference gene primer amplification, estimates of nucleated cell counts were derived. Profiling relied on immunoSEQ multiplex PCR, and the TCRdb table lists in-frame clones only, not all of them. V and J calls and clone size are given by that table; D and trimming were obtained from the DNA. The sample shows over 350,000 clones, 80% to 90% of them seen only once. Sequenced sample: peripheral blood. The chain employs TRBV10-1 and TRBJ1-2; TRBD1 matches 7 bases. The TCR originated in a woman aged 25 to 39 with active or convalescent COVID-19. Written as DNA, the CDR3 is TGCGCCAGCAGTGACGGGACAGAACCTTTCTATGGCTACACCTTC. This encodes CASSDGTEPFYGYTF.